Given below is one T cell receptor (beta chain) in context. The data were taken from a study of blood T cell repertoires in COVID-19. For the study at large: T cells, B-cell-depleted T cells, or PBMCs provided the cDNA or gDNA that served as material.

Measured with immunoSEQ multiplex PCR; TCRdb has only the in-frame clones, and not every one. The table records 250,000 to 300,000 clones, around 84% of them present only once. Trimming removed 4 bases from V and 1 base from J, with 13 bases in between. Germline V CDR1 and CDR2: SGHNT, YYREEE (reference sequence). This CDR3 is 15 amino acids long. The TCR sequence derives from a man aged 25 to 45 with acute COVID-19. What was sequenced was PBMCs or T cells enriched from blood (not recorded which). The chain combines TRBV5-4 with TRBJ2-3; D is ambiguous. The CDR3: CASSISSPRTDTQYF. The CDR3 DNA sequence: TGTGCCAGCAGCATCTCAAGCCCCCGCACAGATACGCAGTATTTT.